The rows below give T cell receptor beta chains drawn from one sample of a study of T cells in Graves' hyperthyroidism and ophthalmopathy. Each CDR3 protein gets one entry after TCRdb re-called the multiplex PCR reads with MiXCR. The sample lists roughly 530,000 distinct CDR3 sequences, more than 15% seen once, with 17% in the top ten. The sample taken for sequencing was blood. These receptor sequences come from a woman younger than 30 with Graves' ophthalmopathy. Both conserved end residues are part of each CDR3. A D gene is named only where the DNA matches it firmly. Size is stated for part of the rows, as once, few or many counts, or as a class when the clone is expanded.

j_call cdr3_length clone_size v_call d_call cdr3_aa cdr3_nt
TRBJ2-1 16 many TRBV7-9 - CASRKRGWEEWNEQFF TGTGCCAGCAGAAAAAGGGGGTGGGAGGAATGGAATGAGCAGTTCTTC
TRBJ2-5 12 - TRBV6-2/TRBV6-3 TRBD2 CASRASGETQYF TGTGCCAGCAGGGCTAGCGGGGAGACCCAGTACTTC
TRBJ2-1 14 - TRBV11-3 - CASGGGGDTNEQFF TGTGCCAGCGGCGGAGGGGGGGATACAAATGAGCAGTTCTTC
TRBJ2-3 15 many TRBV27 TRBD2 CASSSLSGTTDTQYF TGTGCCAGCAGTAGTTTGAGCGGGACCACAGATACGCAGTATTTT
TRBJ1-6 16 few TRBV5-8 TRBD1 CASSLDHQTGKSPLHF TGTGCCAGCAGCTTGGACCATCAGACAGGGAAGTCACCCCTCCACTTT
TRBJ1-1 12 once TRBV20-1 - CSAKRYNTEAFF TGCAGTGCTAAAAGATACAACACTGAAGCTTTCTTT
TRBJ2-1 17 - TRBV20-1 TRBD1 CSARDLTGQGGHNEQFF TGCAGTGCTAGAGATCTTACGGGACAGGGGGGACACAATGAGCAGTTCTTC
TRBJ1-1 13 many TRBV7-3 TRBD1 CANSLDRGTEAFF TGTGCCAACAGCCTCGACAGGGGCACTGAAGCTTTCTTT
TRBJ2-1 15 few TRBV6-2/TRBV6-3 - CASRGDLSSYNEQFF TGTGCCAGCAGGGGGGACCTGAGCTCCTACAATGAGCAGTTCTTC
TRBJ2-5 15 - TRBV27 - CASSAAVKYQETQYF TGTGCCAGCAGTGCGGCCGTGAAGTACCAAGAGACCCAGTACTTC
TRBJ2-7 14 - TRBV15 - CATSREGPSYEQYF TGTGCCACCAGCAGAGAAGGGCCGTCCTACGAGCAGTACTTC
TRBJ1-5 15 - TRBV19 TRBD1 CASSGDAGGYQPQHF TGTGCCAGTAGTGGAGACGCAGGGGGGTATCAGCCCCAGCATTTT
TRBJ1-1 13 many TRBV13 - CASSSPLGTEAFF TGTGCCAGCAGCTCGCCTTTGGGCACTGAAGCTTTCTTT
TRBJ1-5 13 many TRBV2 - CASSYRINQPQHF TGTGCCAGCAGTTATCGGATTAATCAGCCCCAGCATTTT
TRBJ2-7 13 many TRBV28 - CASSLWQFYEQYF TGTGCCAGCAGTTTATGGCAGTTCTACGAGCAGTACTTC
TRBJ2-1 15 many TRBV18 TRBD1 CASSPRTGGNNEQFF TGTGCCAGCTCACCTAGGACAGGGGGAAACAATGAGCAGTTCTTC
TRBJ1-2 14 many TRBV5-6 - CASSLAGSPYGYTF TGTGCCAGCAGCTTGGCAGGGTCCCCCTATGGCTACACCTTC
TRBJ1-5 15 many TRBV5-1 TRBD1 CASSVGGAGNQPQHF TGCGCCAGCAGCGTAGGGGGCGCGGGCAATCAGCCCCAGCATTTT
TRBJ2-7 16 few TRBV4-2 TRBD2 CASSQGRPGLAYEQYF TGTGCCAGCAGCCAAGGTCGACCGGGACTAGCCTACGAGCAGTACTTC
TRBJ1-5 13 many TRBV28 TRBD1 CASTGTGNQPQHF TGTGCCAGCACCGGGACAGGCAATCAGCCCCAGCATTTT
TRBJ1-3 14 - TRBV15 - CATSGDSSGNTIYF TGTGCCACCAGTGGGGATAGCTCTGGAAACACCATATATTTT
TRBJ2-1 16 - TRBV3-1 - CASSQRRLSTYNEQFF TGTGCCAGCAGCCAACGGCGACTGAGTACCTACAATGAGCAGTTCTTC
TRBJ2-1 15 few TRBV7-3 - CASSFLRAAYNEQFF TGTGCCAGCAGCTTTCTAAGGGCAGCCTACAATGAGCAGTTCTTC
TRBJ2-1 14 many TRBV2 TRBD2 CASSEATSGGAVFF TGTGCCAGCAGTGAGGCGACTAGCGGGGGGGCGGTGTTCTTC
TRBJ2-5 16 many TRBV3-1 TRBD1 CASSPPYGTGGETQYF TGTGCCAGCAGCCCCCCCTACGGGACAGGGGGAGAGACCCAGTACTTC
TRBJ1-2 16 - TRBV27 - CASSQIPPGRKYGYTF TGTGCCAGCAGCCAAATACCCCCGGGACGGAAATATGGCTACACCTTC
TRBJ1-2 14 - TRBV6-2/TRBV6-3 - CASRSTIGPWPNTF TGTGCCAGCCGCTCAACGATCGGGCCGTGGCCGAACACCTTC
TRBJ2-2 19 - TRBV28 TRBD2 CASSQDPLAGVGNTGELFF TGTGCCAGCAGCCAAGATCCGCTGGCGGGAGTTGGGAACACCGGGGAGCTGTTTTTT
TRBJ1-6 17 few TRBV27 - CASSPSVGESYNSPLHF TGTGCCAGCAGTCCCTCGGTGGGCGAATCCTATAATTCACCCCTCCACTTT
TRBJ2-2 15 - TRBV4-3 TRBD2 CASSQVLAGTGELFF TGCGCCAGCAGCCAAGTCCTAGCGGGCACCGGGGAGCTGTTTTTT
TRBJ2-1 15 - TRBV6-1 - CASSEAPGLNNEQFF TGTGCCAGCAGTGAAGCCCCAGGGTTGAACAATGAGCAGTTCTTC
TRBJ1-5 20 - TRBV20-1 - CSAKKVPQGGGTYSNQPQHF TGCAGTGCTAAGAAAGTCCCACAGGGAGGGGGAACATATAGCAATCAGCCCCAGCATTTT
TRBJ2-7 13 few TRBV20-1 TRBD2 CSAKAGGPYEQYF TGCAGTGCTAAAGCGGGAGGGCCCTACGAGCAGTACTTC
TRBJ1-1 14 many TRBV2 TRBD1 CASLRQGLTTEAFF TGTGCCAGCCTTCGACAGGGGCTCACTACTGAAGCTTTCTTT
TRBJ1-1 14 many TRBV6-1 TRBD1 CASSNRGPNTEAFF TGTGCCAGCAGTAACAGGGGGCCAAACACTGAAGCTTTCTTT
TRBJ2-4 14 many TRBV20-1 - CSARERLAKNIQYF TGCAGTGCTAGAGAGAGGCTAGCCAAAAACATTCAGTACTTC
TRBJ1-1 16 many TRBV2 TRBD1 CASSLLPGQGGTEAFF TGTGCCAGCAGCCTCCTTCCGGGACAGGGAGGCACTGAAGCTTTCTTT
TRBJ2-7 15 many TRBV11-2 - CASSFLMGAEYEQYF TGTGCCAGCAGCTTCCTTATGGGGGCGGAATACGAGCAGTACTTC
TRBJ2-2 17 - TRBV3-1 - CASSQERRAGNTGELFF TGTGCCAGCAGCCAAGAGCGTCGGGCTGGGAACACCGGGGAGCTGTTTTTT